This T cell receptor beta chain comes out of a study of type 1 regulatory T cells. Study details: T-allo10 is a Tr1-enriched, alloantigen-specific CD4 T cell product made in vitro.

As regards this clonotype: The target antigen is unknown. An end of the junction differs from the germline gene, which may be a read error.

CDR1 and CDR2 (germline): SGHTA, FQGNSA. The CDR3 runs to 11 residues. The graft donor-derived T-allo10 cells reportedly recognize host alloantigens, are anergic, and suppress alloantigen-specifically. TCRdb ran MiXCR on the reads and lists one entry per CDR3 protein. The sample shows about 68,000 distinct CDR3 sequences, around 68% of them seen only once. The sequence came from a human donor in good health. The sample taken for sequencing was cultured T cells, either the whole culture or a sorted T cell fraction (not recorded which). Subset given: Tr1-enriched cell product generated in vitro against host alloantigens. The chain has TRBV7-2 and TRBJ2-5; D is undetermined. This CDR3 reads CASSLVEPQYF. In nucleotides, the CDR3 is TGTGCCAGCAGCTTAGTAGAGCCCCAGTACTTC.